This T cell receptor (beta chain) was recorded in a study of cytomegalovirus exposure and HLA in healthy donors (dated by TCRdb to 2015 to 2018). Some background on the complete study: An earlier analysis of more than 550 of the donors reported approximately 300 Gb of sequence data and roughly 120 million unique TCR beta sequences obtained from approximately 180 million T cells. An early release that covered about 600 HLA-typed donors contained around 300 gigabases of sequencing data and 65 million to 100 million unique TCR sequences. The genetic ancestry cluster associated with self-reported Caucasian donors included 70% to 85% of the roughly 390 genotyped donors. The study was designed to test whether signatures of past pathogen exposure could be identified by cataloging public T cell receptors. The T cell repertoires of 670 or so subjects were profiled by immunosequencing and related to cytomegalovirus serostatus. Besides the first cohort of approximately 710 subjects, a separate validation cohort made up of about 120 different subjects was used. The study combined high-throughput TCR immunosequencing, statistical association of individual TCRs with disease status, and machine learning to predict cytomegalovirus infection status. A later analysis re-analyzed previously published TCR beta repertoires from approximately 670 donors and added high-resolution HLA genotyping to study TCR occurrence patterns. Rather than using new phenotypic data, the later analysis identified candidate immune exposures from TCR beta sequences and from how often those sequences occurred across donors. To decide whether each TCR beta V gene segment behaved as functional or pseudogenic, an earlier analysis of 587 of the donors relied on high-throughput TCR beta sequencing. Donor age, sex, ethnicity and CMV serostatus were compiled together with the repertoire data. A later genetic analysis used genome-wide SNP genotypes for about three fifths of the roughly 700 donors, treating that subset as a discovery cohort. All discovery cohort repertoires had been generated using a single sequencing platform. Class I and class II HLA loci were covered by the typing at four-digit resolution. Typing coverage varied by locus: about 620-630 donors for A, B, C, DRB1 and DQB1; approximately 520 for DQA1; around 570 for DPA1; 450 to 480 for DPB1. Because of strong linkage in the cohort, four to six DR-DQ haplotypes were treated as single units for association and clustering. On average, roughly 240,000 unique TCR beta nucleotide sequences were sequenced per donor among 300 to 500 genotyped donors of the cohort, with about 19% of those sequences being non-productive. Broad study findings and their caveats: In an earlier analysis of approximately 590 of the donors, most TCR beta V segments appeared in productive rearrangements about 87% or about 30% of the time, broadly matching IMGT annotations. In vitro tests confirmed that a few of the cytomegalovirus-associated TCR beta chains recognize cytomegalovirus antigens. According to a later analysis, TCR association rates differed among HLA loci, with DRB1 alleles showing the most associated TCRs and HLA-C alleles showing the fewest. Specific HLA alleles were associated with 15,000 to 20,000 TCR beta sequences at a false discovery rate of 0.05 in a later analysis. The classifier was reported to diagnose cytomegalovirus status with high specificity and sensitivity in both the original cohort and the validation cohort. CMV serostatus was the only immune exposure information available for the cohort. Assigning TCR associations to individual alleles was difficult when HLA alleles, especially DR and DQ, strongly co-occurred. Roughly uniform sequencing depth across donors was assumed in presence/absence analyses, although this assumption may not hold. A further reported finding was that TCR beta sequences accurately predicted the HLA-A and HLA-B alleles for most subjects in the first cohort. Some IMGT-functional V segments, including TRBV6-2 and TRBV6-3, could not be distinguished by the 87-base-pair reads and were therefore excluded. In a later analysis, several top co-occurrence clusters were reported to appear linked to parvovirus B19, influenza, CMV and Epstein-Barr virus. According to the authors, the approach could potentially be generalized to other disease states and immunological phenotypes. Correlated functional status among segregating V segments might reflect linkage disequilibrium, but an unknown experimental factor could not be ruled out. Because some donors lacked HLA typing at each locus, the association tests relied only on the typed subset. An association between a missense DCLRE1C variant and V-gene and J-gene trimming of TCR beta chains was found in a later genetic analysis and replicated in an independent cohort. The earlier analysis of approximately 560 of the donors excluded over 15 rarely observed V segments, including chromosome 9 orphons, because counts were too low. While some public TCRs were present in many individuals, most TCR sequences turned up only very rarely across donors. In a later analysis, HLA-associated TCR beta chains showed more clonal expansion and lower generation probabilities than non-associated chains that were equally common. A later genetic analysis reported fewer N-insertions in productive TCRs among donors in an Asian-associated ancestry cluster than the approximately 670-donor mean. Only TCR beta chains were sequenced in this cohort, and the absence of alpha or paired-chain data limited detectable features. The sequencing pipeline was judged likely to have produced a cluster of highly shared sequence variants as a technical artifact. Most CMV-associated TCR beta chains appeared to be HLA-restricted in a later analysis, and the HLA associations seemed to be driven largely by CMV exposure. A total of some 180 TCR beta chains were listed by the study as associated with cytomegalovirus.

Library method: the immunoSEQ multiplex PCR assay. For the multiplex PCR, a mixture combining 60 forward primers for TCR Vbeta segments and 13 reverse primers for TCR Jbeta segments was used. The CDR3 region of rearranged TCR beta genes was amplified from genomic DNA by a multiplex PCR assay. The Illumina HiSeq System was used to sequence the amplified TCR beta libraries as 87-base-pair reads. From the authors' description of their analysis: A later analysis tallied approximately 87 million unique TCR beta chains across the 666 repertoires, and about 12 million of those chains were shared by two or more donors. To remove PCR and sequencing errors, raw reads were error-corrected and collapsed into unique sequences using a nearest-neighbor algorithm that merged closely related sequences. CDR3 sequences were aligned to IMGT reference sequences to assign V, D and J gene segments. For a sequence to be retained, at least a six-nucleotide match to both a V gene segment and a J gene segment was required. Rearrangements were classified as productive when the CDR3 lacked stop codons and remained in frame with V and J, and all other rearrangements were classified as non-productive. CDR3 was defined by IMGT convention, running from the second conserved V-encoded cysteine to the conserved J-encoded phenylalanine. Sequences without an unambiguous match to a single V gene segment were excluded from the earlier analysis of approximately 560 of the donors. An earlier analysis of a few hundred of the donors called V segments functional above 56.7% productive rearrangements and segregating when the between-donor standard deviation exceeded 5%. To diagnose cytomegalovirus status from the catalog of TCR beta chain sequences, a statistical classification framework was built. In a later analysis, TCR nucleotide sequences were compared against IMGT/GENE-DB human TR gene sequences so that V and J genes could be assigned. A later analysis assigned CDR3 sequences and most-parsimonious VDJ recombination scenarios with the TCRdist pipeline. A later analysis defined each TCR beta chain by its CDR3 amino acid sequence plus V-gene family, and excluded reads lacking a unique V-gene family. A later analysis removed 500 to 650 highly shared, low-generation-probability nucleotide sequences to deal with suspected cross-contamination and a sequencing artifact. For each public chain, a later analysis derived a clonal expansion index from normalized ranks of inferred template counts within each repertoire. Generation probabilities in a later analysis came from a VDJ recombination model fitted to out-of-frame rearrangements, and those results were checked against IGoR. Hypergeometric tests were used in a later analysis to score TCR-TCR, TCR-HLA and TCR-CMV co-occurrence, with a repertoire-size bias correction applied to the TCR pairs. In a later analysis, false discovery rates were estimated by permuting HLA or CMV assignments 20 times. A later analysis grouped co-occurring TCRs with DBSCAN, adding TCRdist sequence similarity when clustering within HLA-allele-positive subsets. For co-occurrence clustering, repertoires with fewer than 30,000 or more than 120,000 public chains were excluded, along with five repertoires with anomalous nucleotide sharing. As stored in TCRdb, this immuneACCESS dataset retains in-frame rearrangements with V and J assigned. A fraction of the clones does not appear; measured against another copy, unresolved V genes explain less than half of the discrepancy, and the remainder lacks a known reason. D and trimming come from the DNA, and the V and J calls and clone size come from that table. Counted in this sample were 170,000 or so clones; around four fifths of them appeared once. Of the sample, about 13% falls within the top ten clones.

The cohort was made up of hundreds of healthy bone marrow donors. At the time of sampling, all cohort members were nominally healthy, though unrecorded immune exposures were likely present. The donor tested CMV seropositive and was one of the 289 seropositive cohort members. Each donor provided a peripheral blood sample, and peripheral blood mononuclear cells were used for TCR beta sequencing. The Qiagen DNeasy Blood Extraction Kit was used to extract genomic DNA from the blood cell samples. Comments on this clone: Its cognate antigen has yet to be identified. Qualities for individual bases were not recorded, and no much larger clone is one base off.

CDR1 and CDR2, per the germline V gene, are SQVTM and ANQGSEA. Including the terminal cysteine and phenylalanine, the CDR3 comprises 14 residues. CDR3 DNA is the only sequence kept; it has 42 bases, read in frame from the first base. V loses 4 bases at its end and J loses 7 bases; junction bases beyond the gene matches: 11. The chain is made from TRBV29-1 and TRBJ1-2; the junction holds 8 bases that match TRBD1. The source is a woman in her forties or fifties in good health and CMV-seropositive. What was sequenced was PBMCs. The nucleotide sequence reads TGCAGCGTTGGATCGGGTCAGGGGGCGAGTGGCTACACCTTC. Its coded protein is CSVGSGQGASGYTF.